This TCR beta chain is drawn from a study of pediatric ulcerative colitis. Study-level findings and limits: Blood samples from a couple of patients yielded substantially fewer templates and were excluded from blood-rectal overlap analysis. Rectal repertoires separated controls, mild-moderate and acute severe colitis.

Rectal tissue came from one to two pinch biopsies taken at colonoscopy. This CDR3 spans 17 amino acids. V was cut by 0 bases and J by 3 bases, with 16 bases left in between. Germline loops: CDR1 LGHNA, CDR2 YSLEER. This clone was detected only once. Its antigen is not identified. Produced via immunoSEQ multiplex PCR; TCRdb's table is partial and in-frame only. The sample carries 30,000 to 45,000 clones, 60% to 75% recorded once. The V gene is TRBV4-3, the J gene TRBJ2-3; TRBD1 might be the D (5 bases). The TCR originated in a boy between 10 and 17 years old with moderate ulcerative colitis. Sequenced input: gut tissue. The CDR3 DNA reads TGCGCCAGCAGCCAAGATCTATCGACAGAGCTGACAGATACGCAGTATTTT. As protein: CASSQDLSTELTDTQYF.